This record looks at one T cell receptor beta chain sequence and its context. Its antigen specificity is not known. No much larger clonotype is one base removed from it; base qualities were not supplied. The sample belongs to a study of radiotherapy plus CTLA-4 blockade in lung cancer listed by TCRdb under 2018. Regarding the research as a whole: Among the enrolled patients, about 20% had an objective response, and approximately 33% reached disease control.

V sheds 1 base and J sheds 5 bases, leaving 19 bases between their ends. The germline V gene (reference sequence) specifies SGHKS as CDR1 and YYEKEE as CDR2. The CDR3 goes from the cysteine to the phenylalanine over 16 residues. Solely the CDR3 DNA is kept, with 48 bases framed from the first base. Focal radiation therapy combined with CTLA-4 blockade (ipilimumab) was tested in patients with chemo-refractory metastatic non-small-cell lung cancer. Library generation was performed with the immunoSEQ multiplex PCR assay. This immuneACCESS table, as held by TCRdb, lists in-frame sequences with V and J called but not all clones. Of the missing ones, under half trace to an unresolved V gene in checked studies; the others have no known cause. The sample yields approximately 28,000 clones; 65% to 80% were counted once. Jointly, the top ten make up 7.7% of the sample. The full study reports these points: The strongest predictors of response, as reported, were early dynamic changes in blood T cell clones along with a rise in serum interferon-beta after radiation. TCR clones derived from tumors expanded in peripheral blood after treatment with radiotherapy and ipilimumab.

The sequence was obtained from a human donor with non-small cell lung cancer who had stable disease on radiotherapy plus ipilimumab. The sequence is built from TRBV5-5 and TRBJ2-7, and possibly TRBD2, on 5 matching bases. The starting material was peripheral blood, obtained from a patient treated with radiotherapy plus ipilimumab. The CDR3 has the sequence CASSLSLSLGGNEQYF. Here is the DNA: TGTGCCAGCAGCTTGTCTCTTTCACTAGGTGGGAACGAGCAGTACTTC.